This T cell receptor beta chain was identified during a study of blood T cell repertoires in COVID-19. On the study more broadly: Donors in the United States, Italy and Spain gave samples during acute or convalescent COVID-19. Sources were T cells, B-cell-depleted T cells, or PBMCs; the material itself was cDNA or gDNA.

CDR3 length: 15 residues. V was shortened by 4 bases and J by 0 bases, with 13 bases between the two germline ends. CDR1 is SGHDT and CDR2 is YYEEEE in the germline V gene. The repertoire was sequenced with immunoSEQ multiplex PCR; TCRdb's copy has only in-frame clones and lacks some. The sample contains 230,000 or so clones, approximately 81% of which appear only once. V usage is TRBV5-6 and J usage is TRBJ1-1, with D possibly TRBD1 on 6 matching bases. Sequenced sample: PBMCs or T cells enriched from blood (not recorded which). The receptor comes from a woman in her fifties or sixties who had been exposed to COVID-19. The CDR3 region has the DNA TGTGCCAGCAGCGCACCGGACAGTTTGAACACTGAAGCTTTCTTT. This translates into CASSAPDSLNTEAFF.